These 14 T cell receptor beta chains were sequenced from one sample in a study of memory CD4+ T cells and cytomegalovirus serostatus. The sort gate was single viable CD3+CD4+CD8-CD45RO+ cells for memory CD4+ T cells. Clones were sequenced by immunoSEQ multiplex PCR, and TCRdb holds only the in-frame ones, with some missing. The sample shows 45,000 to 50,000 clones, roughly 73% of them seen only once. Sequencing used memory CD4+ T cells from blood. These receptors were obtained from an adult in good health and CMV-seronegative.

This sequence joins TRBV20-1 and TRBJ2-2, with D hard to call. The CDR3 spans 11 residues. Germline values: CDR1 DFQATT, CDR2 SNEGSKA (reference sequence). V shed 3 bases and J shed 6 bases, with 5 bases lying between them. As DNA, the CDR3 is TGCAGTGCTAGTTCCCCCGGGGAGCTGTTTTTT. Protein product: CSASSPGELFF.

This clone occurred once. The chain is built from TRBV14 and TRBJ2-4; 7 nucleotides line up with TRBD1. The V and J ends lost 1 base and 4 bases, in that order; junction bases with no gene match: 1. Germline loops: CDR1 SGHDN, CDR2 FVKESK. The CDR3 has 14 residues. The CDR3 DNA reads as TGTGCCAGCAGCCAAGGACAGGGTAAAAACATTCAGTACTTC. Its translation: CASSQGQGKNIQYF.

The chain carries TRBV15 and TRBJ2-3; D uncertain. CDR3 length: 15 residues. Trimming stripped 0 bases from V and 2 bases from J, with 9 bases between. The germline V gene encodes CDR1 LNHNV and CDR2 YYDKDF (reference sequence). The CDR3 DNA reads as TGTGCCACCAGCAGAGATCGCACCACCACAGATACGCAGTATTTT. Encoded protein: CATSRDRTTTDTQYF.

The CDR3 sequence: CASSPYGQAGGSGELFF. CDR3 sequence (DNA): TGTGCCAGCTCACCGTACGGCCAAGCGGGGGGCTCCGGGGAGCTGTTTTTT. The chain couples TRBV18 to TRBJ2-2, with 9 bases fitting TRBD2. CDR3 length: 17 residues. V was clipped by 3 bases and J by 6 bases; unmatched bases: 11. Per the germline V gene, CDR1 is KGHSH and CDR2 is LQKENI.

This chain links TRBV6-5 with TRBJ2-5; D is unclear. This CDR3 has 12 amino acids. From germline, CDR1 is MNHEY and CDR2 SVGAGI. V lost 2 bases, J lost 3 bases, and 4 bases lay in between. The CDR3 region is CASSYQEETQYF. For the CDR3, the DNA is TGTGCCAGCAGTTACCAGGAAGAGACCCAGTACTTC.

This clone appeared a few times. This chain uses TRBV18 with TRBJ1-6; TRBD1 is a possible D gene (6 bases). Germline CDR1 KGHSH, CDR2 LQKENI. The CDR3 covers 14 residues. V was cut by 3 bases and J by 6 bases, with 9 bases left in between. Written as DNA, the CDR3 is TGTGCCAGCTCACCGACAGGAGGTAATTCACCCCTCCACTTT. Its protein product is CASSPTGGNSPLHF.

In DNA, the CDR3 is TGTGCCAGCAGCCAAGATGGGGGACAGGGGTACAATGAGCAGTTCTTC. Protein: CASSQDGGQGYNEQFF. The gene calls are TRBV4-2 and TRBJ2-1, with TRBD1 identical over 10 bases. Trimming at V came to 0 bases and at J to 4 bases, leaving 3 bases not matched to a gene. The CDR3 spans 16 residues. Germline V gene sequence: CDR1 LGHNA, CDR2 YNFKEQ.

The sample holds a few counts of this clone. This sequence joins TRBV13 and TRBJ1-1; D gene uncertain. Germline CDR1 reads PRHDT; CDR2 reads FYEKMQ (reference sequence). V lost 4 bases to trimming and J lost 5 bases, with 11 bases between them. This CDR3 is 13 amino acids long. The CDR3 region has the DNA TGTGCCAGCAGCTCCTACCGAGGGACTGAAGCTTTCTTT. It specifies CASSSYRGTEAFF.

The chain is built from TRBV4-3 and TRBJ2-3; weak D call: TRBD1 (6 bases). The germline V gene encodes CDR1 LGHNA and CDR2 YSLEER. The CDR3 runs 16 residues. Trimming stripped 0 bases from V and 1 base from J, with 11 bases between. The CDR3 region is CASSQDYSGGTDTQYF. CDR3 DNA sequence: TGCGCCAGCAGCCAAGATTACTCAGGGGGCACAGATACGCAGTATTTT.

The genes are TRBV7-9 and TRBJ1-1; D remains unclear. Germline CDR1 is SEHNR and CDR2 is FQNEAQ (reference sequence). The germline V and J ends were trimmed by 4 bases and 4 bases, with 10 bases remaining between them. This CDR3 spans 13 amino acids. CDR3 in DNA: TGTGCCAGCAGCTCGAGGGAGGGCACTGAAGCTTTCTTT. Amino acid sequence: CASSSREGTEAFF. Full variable domain (missing parts from reference TRBV7-9 and TRBJ1-1): DTGVSQNPRHKITKRGQNVTFRCDPISEHNRLYWYRQTLGQGPEFLTYFQNEAQLEKSRLLSDRFSAERPKGSFSTLEIQRTEQGDSAMYLCASSSREGTEAFFGQGTRLTVV.

This chain connects TRBV6-6 to TRBJ1-1, with 8 nucleotides matching TRBD1. The CDR3 length is 16 residues. J was trimmed by 3 bases and V by 2 bases; bases with no gene match: 8. Germline V lookup: CDR1 MNHNY, CDR2 SVGAGI (reference sequence). For the CDR3, the DNA is TGTGCCAGCAGTTACCCAGGACAGGGTGGTGACACTGAAGCTTTCTTT. It translates to CASSYPGQGGDTEAFF.

The rearrangement uses TRBV19 and TRBJ1-4; D not resolved. This CDR3 contains 15 residues. Trimming removed 7 bases at V and 5 bases at J, with 17 bases between. CDR1 is LNHDA, CDR2 SQIVND, per germline (reference sequence). The CDR3 DNA is TGTGCCAGTACCCAATCCCGGGATGCCAATGAAAAACTGTTTTTT. It codes for CASTQSRDANEKLFF. The variable domain in full, with the rest retrieved from reference TRBV19 and TRBJ1-4, is DGGITQSPKYLFRKEGQNVTLSCEQNLNHDAMYWYRQDPGQGLRLIYYSQIVNDFQKGDIAEGYSVSREKKESFPLTVTSAQKNPTAFYLCASTQSRDANEKLFFGSGTQLSVL.

The chain couples TRBV7-2 to TRBJ2-5, with 12 bases lining up with TRBD2. From germline, CDR1 is SGHTA and CDR2 FQGNSA. The CDR3 loop spans 16 amino acids. V gave up 2 bases and J gave up 5 bases; unmatched junction bases: 6. The DNA for the CDR3 is TGTGCCAGCAGCTTACAATCTAGCGGGGGGGCGGAGACCCAGTACTTC. It is translated as CASSLQSSGGAETQYF.

This chain connects TRBV30 to TRBJ1-1; maybe TRBD1 (5 bases). Germline loops: CDR1 GTSNPN, CDR2 SVGIG (reference sequence). The CDR3 has 13 amino acids. Trimming shortened V by 3 bases and J by 5 bases, and 13 bases separated the two germline ends. The CDR3 DNA is TGTGCCTGGAGGGGGCGGGGTTTAACTGAAGCTTTCTTT. Translated, it gives CAWRGRGLTEAFF.